This T cell receptor beta chain is drawn from a study of cytomegalovirus exposure and HLA in healthy donors. Researchers ran the PCR with 60 Vbeta and 13 Jbeta primers. Generated by immunoSEQ multiplex PCR, the TCRdb table keeps only in-frame clones and is missing some. Of around 120,000 clones listed, roughly three quarters are singletons. This CDR3 comprises 16 residues. Germline V CDR1 and CDR2: SGHDT, YYEEEE. V was clipped by 4 bases and J by 1 base, with 16 bases between them. Points from the study as a whole: Per a later analysis, 16,951 TCR beta sequences showed association with HLA alleles at 0.05 false discovery rate.

About this clone itself: Its target is not known.

The sample was PBMCs. The V call is TRBV5-6, the J call TRBJ2-3; D not certain. The clonotype comes from a middle-aged woman in good health and CMV-seronegative. In nucleotides, the CDR3 is TGTGCCAGCAGCCATCCTCATGGTGGAGGCACAGATACGCAGTATTTT. Its protein is CASSHPHGGGTDTQYF.